This T cell receptor (beta chain) was sequenced in a study of shared clonotypes between healthy human individuals (TCRdb year 2020). About the investigation overall: A couple of women and three men aged 18 to 49 years were included in the cohort. For each donor, CD4 naive and CD4 memory were each given three plates, CD8 naive was given two plates, and CD8 memory was given one plate. To estimate repertoire size and how much clonotype sharing occurs between individuals, the study deeply sequenced the blood TCR repertoires of five healthy adults. Libraries were prepared and TCR repertoires were sequenced by different laboratories using diverse techniques, in order to increase sequencing depth and limit assay-specific biases. Leukapheresis yielded between about 0.85 and 10 billion PBMCs per donor. Study-level results and caveats: Pairwise subsampling indicated that sequencing depth was expected to affect the degree of clonotype sharing among donors. Because the study included only a small number of donors, the genetic and exposure-history diversity represented was limited. Even with the large sequencing depth, rarefaction of the sorted-subset datasets indicated that sequencing was incomplete. Larger estimated clonotype richness was generally found for naive subsets than for memory subsets. When several donors were compared, the shared fraction of clonotypes was approximately 5% for naive CD4, less than 4% for naive CD8, 2.3% for memory CD4, and under 0.5% for memory CD8. Compared with non-shared clonotypes, the clonotypes found in all four sorted-subset donors had higher generation probabilities. Only blood was sampled, and tissue TCR repertoires likely differ from those in blood.

Using the deep immunoSEQ assay, TCR CDR3 regions were amplified from genomic DNA by multiplex PCR. Extracted genomic DNA from each cell subset was distributed evenly across all wells of several immunoSEQ 96-well plates, and each plate was treated as a replicate. For sorted subsets, roughly 200 ng of genomic DNA, equivalent to 30,000 or so T cell genomes, went into each replicate PCR. The purified libraries were quantified using a Qubit 3.0 fluorometer, sized with a Bioanalyzer 2100, and then quantified again using the KAPA Library Quantification kit. A separate single-read 150-cycle Illumina NextSeq 550 flow cell was used to sequence each immunoSEQ 96-well plate. As for how the authors treated the data: Because the immunoSEQ output included only junctional sequences and no quality scores, the filtering could not be the same as the filtering used for full-length reads. To assign V/J genes and CDR3, sequences were annotated using PyIR, a Python wrapper for IgBLAST v1.9, with IMGT germline references. Reads with weak V/J assignments (E-value above 1e-6), missing CDR3, stop codons, out-of-frame junctions, or ambiguous translated residues were removed. A V3J clonotype was defined by an identical inferred V gene, J gene, and CDR3 amino acid sequence. The percentage overlap between two repertoires was calculated by dividing the number of shared unique clonotypes by the size of the smaller repertoire. Richness of each repertoire was evaluated using RTK rarefaction, the Chao1 estimator, and Recon v2.1 estimates of unobserved clonotypes. Generation probabilities for all TCRbeta clonotypes obtained by the gDNA method from several donors were computed using OLGA. The clones in this table, taken by TCRdb from immuneACCESS, are in-frame only. Not every clone is retained; where verified, under half of the shortfall comes from an unresolved V gene, and the cause of the rest is unknown. The V and J calls and the clone size are those of that table, but D and trimming were determined from the DNA. This sample has more than 2 million clones in its table, and about 95% of those were observed once. The ten most abundant clones make up about 0.13% of the sample.

Donors were healthy HIV-negative adults with no recently reported acute infections or vaccinations. All donors were Caucasian adults living in Nashville, Tennessee, USA. Magnetic negative selection was used to enrich CD4+ T cells, after which naive cells were positively selected on CD45RA and the negative fraction became the memory subset. Blood was obtained by leukapheresis, after which PBMCs were separated by Ficoll-Histopaque density gradient centrifugation and cryopreserved in liquid nitrogen vapor phase. Analytical flow cytometry was used to check the purity and quantity of every magnetically sorted T cell population. From each sorted fraction, genomic DNA was isolated and quantified by UV absorbance on a Nanodrop 2000c. Inclusive of the bounding cysteine and phenylalanine, the CDR3 is 14 residues long. This entry keeps only the CDR3 DNA: 42 bases, framed from base 1. From a lookup of the germline V gene (reference sequence), CDR1 and CDR2 are LNHDA and SQIVND. V is cut by 3 bases and J by 3 bases, and the space between the germline ends is 8 bases.

As regards this clone: Its antigen is still unknown. Base qualities are not provided; no much larger clone lies one nucleotide away.

The sample consisted of naive CD4+ T cells sorted from blood. What the cell subset or site label conveys for this sample: CD45RA+ positively selected. The chain links TRBV19 with TRBJ1-4; the D gene remains uncertain. The sequence was collected from a young man in good health. The encoded CDR3 is CASSIFTANEKLFF. The DNA sequence is TGTGCCAGTAGTATTTTTACAGCTAATGAAAAACTGTTTTTT.